This TCR beta chain was sequenced in a study of T-cell memory formation after mild COVID-19. Trimming shortened V by 7 bases and J by 1 base, and 10 bases separated the two germline ends. Germline CDR1 SNHLY, CDR2 FYNNEI. The CDR3 length is 13 residues. This clonotype has a count of ten or more. TCRdb independently ran MiXCR on the 5' RACE reads; one entry per CDR3 protein. The sample shows tens of thousands of distinct CDR3 sequences, around 12% of them seen only once. This clonotype originated in a young man who had mild COVID-19 (a few samples of this study predate the infection). Cell type and time point are not known. Sequencing used PBMCs or a T cell subset sorted from them (not recorded which). V usage is TRBV2 and J usage is TRBJ2-5; possibly TRBD1 for D (5 bases). The CDR3 spells CASTRQTQETQYF. DNA for the CDR3: TGTGCCAGCACCAGACAGACCCAAGAGACCCAGTACTTC. Full variable domain (rest looked up from reference TRBV2 and TRBJ2-5): EPEVTQTPSHQVTQMGQEVILRCVPISNHLYFYWYRQILGQKVEFLVSFYNNEISEKSEIFDDQFSVERPDGSNFTLKIRSTKLEDSAMYFCASTRQTQETQYFGPGTRLLVL.